The 23 T cell receptor beta chains below all came from one sample that was sequenced in a study of T cell responses to AZD1222 COVID-19 vaccine. Libraries were prepared by immunoSEQ multiplex PCR; TCRdb keeps only in-frame clonotypes and omits some of them. The sample lists about 180,000 clones, 88% occurring once. The material sequenced was peripheral blood, taken 28 days after the second AZD1222 dose. These receptors all come from an adult who received the AZD1222 COVID-19 vaccine.

This chain connects TRBV18 to TRBJ2-7; 9 bases align to TRBD1. The CDR3 loop spans 14 amino acids. In germline, CDR1 is KGHSH, CDR2 LQKENI. V lost 3 bases and J lost 10; bases outside the gene matches: 10. Here the CDR3 reads CASSPPGLTGGQYF. CDR3 sequence (DNA): TGTGCCAGCTCACCGCCAGGACTGACAGGGGGACAGTACTTC.

This clone has just a few counts. V is TRBV29-1 and J is TRBJ1-1; D perhaps matches TRBD1 (6 bases). Looked up from germline, CDR1 is SQVTM and CDR2 is ANQGSEA. The length of the CDR3 is 12 residues. Trimming stripped 4 bases from V and 3 bases from J, with 9 bases between. CDR3 DNA sequence: TGCAGCGTTGGTCCAGGGGACACTGAAGCTTTCTTT. This encodes CSVGPGDTEAFF.

The rearrangement joins TRBV19 to TRBJ2-3; 9 nucleotides line up with TRBD1. V gave up 2 bases and J gave up 4 bases; unmatched junction bases: 7. The germline CDR1 and CDR2 sequences are LNHDA and SQIVND (reference sequence). The CDR3 length is 16 residues. The DNA for the CDR3 is TGTGCCAGTAGTATACCCCGGGACAGGGATCCAGATACGCAGTATTTT. Translated, it gives CASSIPRDRDPDTQYF.

The table lists this clone with a count of one. The chain employs TRBV29-1 and TRBJ2-1, with TRBD1 matching 7 bases. The germline V gene has CDR1 SQVTM and CDR2 ANQGSEA. The junction had 4 bases not matched to a gene; V was cut back by 7 bases and J by 7 bases. The CDR3 is made up of 11 amino acids. The CDR3 DNA is TGCAGCGCCTCGGACAGGAATGAGCAGTTCTTC. As protein: CSASDRNEQFF.

The J gene is TRBJ1-3, the V gene TRBV4-2; D ambiguous. This CDR3 spans 15 amino acids. Trimming shortened V by 0 bases and J by 4 bases, and 10 bases separated the two germline ends. CDR1 LGHNA and CDR2 YNFKEQ come from the germline V gene. The CDR3 protein is CASSQDSRSGNTIYF. CDR3 DNA: TGTGCCAGCAGCCAAGATTCCAGGAGCGGAAACACCATATATTTT.

The chain uses TRBV27 and TRBJ2-2, with 7 nucleotides matching TRBD1. Per the germline V gene, CDR1 is MNHEY and CDR2 is SMNVEV (reference sequence). This CDR3 spans 15 amino acids. The ends lost 2 bases at V and 1 base at J; junction bases unmatched: 1. The CDR3 DNA follows: TGTGCCAGCAGTTTAAGACAGGGGAACACCGGGGAGCTGTTTTTT. Translation gives CASSLRQGNTGELFF.

This rearrangement joins TRBV5-1 to TRBJ1-4; no clear D gene. This CDR3 is 16 amino acids long. The germline V gene has CDR1 SGHRS and CDR2 YFSETQ. The V end was cut by 0 bases, the J end by 4 bases, with 13 bases between. CDR3 DNA sequence: TGCGCCAGCAGCTTGGGGCTGTTCGGAAATAATGAAAAACTGTTTTTT. The encoded protein is CASSLGLFGNNEKLFF. Drawing the rest from reference TRBV5-1 and TRBJ1-4, the complete variable domain is KAGVTQTPRYLIKTRGQQVTLSCSPISGHRSVSWYQQTPGQGLQFLFEYFSETQRNKGNFPGRFSGRQFSNSRSEMNVSTLELGDSALYLCASSLGLFGNNEKLFFGSGTQLSVL.

The rearrangement uses TRBV3-1 (or the pseudogene TRBV3-2) and TRBJ2-3; maybe TRBD2 (5 bases). Per germline, CDR1 LGHDT and CDR2 YNNKEL (reference sequence). V gave up 1 base and J gave up 1 base, with 12 bases separating them. The CDR3 is 16 residues long. The CDR3, as DNA: TGTGCCAGCAGCCAAGGGACGGCAGCGGGCACAGATACGCAGTATTTT. This encodes CASSQGTAAGTDTQYF.

This clone has only one observation. A read error may produce the germline difference seen at one junction end. The chain links TRBV6-5 to TRBJ2-2, with a possible D match to TRBD1 (5 bases). CDR1 is MNHEY and CDR2 is SVGAGI in the germline V gene. The CDR3 has 13 residues. CDR3 sequence: CACRAKNTGELFF. CDR3 bases: TGTGCCTGCAGGGCTAAGAACACCGGGGAGCTGTTTTTT.

V is TRBV9 and J is TRBJ2-7; 9 nucleotides line up with TRBD1. Germline V gene lookup returns CDR1 SGDLS and CDR2 YYNGEE. CDR3 length: 16 amino acids. V gave up 2 bases and J gave up 6 bases; unmatched junction bases: 12. This chain's CDR3 is CASSVTGGTLLGEQYF. CDR3 in DNA: TGTGCCAGCAGCGTCACAGGGGGCACTCTATTGGGCGAGCAGTACTTC.

The chain employs TRBV21-1 and TRBJ2-1; whether TRBD1, the table's D call, matches the DNA was not checked. TRBV21-1 is tagged as a pseudogene. The CDR3 length is 16 residues. CDR3 sequence (DNA): TGTGCCAGCACCTTAAGGGTACAGGGATCCTACAATGAGCAGTTCTTC. Translation: CASTLRVQGSYNEQFF.

The chain uses TRBV11-2 and TRBJ2-2; a weak D match, TRBD2 (5 bases). The CDR3 spans 15 residues. Germline CDR1 reads SGHAT; CDR2 reads FQNNGV. The germline V and J ends were trimmed by 1 base and 4 bases, with 10 bases remaining between them. The CDR3 spells CASSLVAFGTGELFF. The CDR3 DNA follows: TGTGCCAGCAGCTTAGTAGCGTTCGGCACCGGGGAGCTGTTTTTT.

This chain connects TRBV9 to TRBJ2-7, with 9 nucleotides matching TRBD2. This CDR3 region has 13 residues. Germline V gene data show CDR1 as SGDLS and CDR2 as YYNGEE. Unmatched junction bases numbered 4, after V lost 4 bases and J lost 5 bases. The CDR3 DNA is TGTGCCAGCAGCTTAGCTAGCGGGAACGAGCAGTACTTC. This translates into CASSLASGNEQYF.

The sample holds one count of this clone. The rearrangement links TRBV28 to TRBJ2-1; D is possibly TRBD2 (6 bases). This CDR3 contains 13 residues. Germline CDR1 MDHEN, CDR2 SYDVKM. V was trimmed by 6 bases and J by 7 bases, leaving 13 bases between them. In nucleotides, the CDR3 is TGTGCCAGCAGCGGGAGTCTTTGGAATGAGCAGTTCTTC. Amino acids: CASSGSLWNEQFF. Drawing the rest from reference TRBV28 and TRBJ2-1, the complete variable domain is DVKVTQSSRYLVKRTGEKVFLECVQDMDHENMFWYRQDPGLGLRLIYFSYDVKMKEKGDIPEGYSVSREKKERFSLILESASTNQTSMYLCASSGSLWNEQFFGPGTRLTVL.

V usage is TRBV5-1 and J usage is TRBJ2-5; D is unresolved. This CDR3 contains 13 residues. Germline V lookup: CDR1 SGHRS, CDR2 YFSETQ. V was cut by 0 bases and J by 4 bases, with 7 bases left in between. CDR3 DNA: TGCGCCAGCAGCTTGGATATTGCAGAGACCCAGTACTTC. Translated, it gives CASSLDIAETQYF.

This chain uses TRBV27 with TRBJ2-3; D is uncertain. The ends were cut back, 4 bases at V and 2 bases at J, with 1 base in the middle. CDR3 length equals 11 residues. Germline V gives CDR1 MNHEY, CDR2 SMNVEV (reference sequence). The CDR3 DNA sequence: TGTGCCAGCAGTTCCACAGATACGCAGTATTTT. This sequence encodes CASSSTDTQYF.

The rearrangement uses TRBV24-1 and TRBJ2-1, with 7 bases identical to TRBD2. The V gene's germline CDR1 is KGHDR and CDR2 SFDVKD. V was pared by 5 bases and J by 0 bases, with 3 bases of the junction left unmatched. There are 15 residues in the CDR3. CDR3 residues: CATSGGGSSYNEQFF. CDR3 sequence (DNA): TGTGCCACCAGTGGGGGCGGGAGCTCCTACAATGAGCAGTTCTTC.

V is TRBV4-3 and J is TRBJ2-7; 8 bases fit TRBD1. The CDR3 consists of 17 residues. V shed 1 base, J shed 4 bases, and the junction held 12 bases outside the gene matches. Germline CDR1 is LGHNA and CDR2 is YSLEER. This CDR3 is CASSQALVTGVWYEQYF. CDR3 sequence (DNA): TGCGCCAGCAGCCAAGCCCTGGTGACAGGGGTCTGGTACGAGCAGTACTTC.

V and J are TRBV4-1 and TRBJ2-7, with D possibly TRBD2 on 5 matching bases. Germline loops: CDR1 MGHRA, CDR2 YSYEKL. There are 17 residues in the CDR3. V lost 1 base and J 7 bases, leaving 23 bases between the germline ends. The CDR3 protein is CASSQGVSSGALLEQYF. Written as DNA, the CDR3 is TGCGCCAGCAGCCAAGGAGTGTCCAGCGGAGCGTTGCTAGAGCAGTACTTC.

The chain joins TRBV9 to TRBJ2-3; the match to TRBD1 covers 9 bases. V lost 3 bases and J lost 5; bases outside the gene matches: 7. This CDR3 comprises 15 residues. Germline values: CDR1 SGDLS, CDR2 YYNGEE. The CDR3 reads CASSGSGQGLDTQYF. In DNA, the CDR3 is TGTGCCAGCAGCGGCTCGGGACAGGGATTAGATACGCAGTATTTT.

The rearrangement joins TRBV18 to TRBJ2-7; D gene uncertain. With 0 bases removed from V and 2 bases from J, the gap between germline ends came to 8 bases. This CDR3 comprises 14 residues. CDR1 and CDR2 (germline): KGHSH, LQKENI. CDR3 sequence (DNA): TGTGCCAGCTCACCACCGGGATCTACCTACGAGCAGTACTTC. Its translation is CASSPPGSTYEQYF. The full variable domain, with the rest looked up from reference TRBV18 and TRBJ2-7, is NAGVMQNPRHLVRRRGQEARLRCSPMKGHSHVYWYRQLPEEGLKFMVYLQKENIIDESGMPKERFSAEFPKEGPSILRIQQVVRGDSAAYFCASSPPGSTYEQYFGPGTRLTVT.

The gene calls are TRBV6-2 or TRBV6-3 and TRBJ2-2, with unresolved D. This CDR3 contains 16 residues. V lost 0 bases and J 0 bases, leaving 8 bases between the germline ends. Germline values: CDR1 MNHEY, CDR2 SVGEGT. The CDR3 loop reads CASSYSAGTNTGELFF. As DNA, the CDR3 is TGTGCCAGCAGTTACTCTGCAGGAACGAACACCGGGGAGCTGTTTTTT.

This chain connects TRBV7-2 to TRBJ2-5; 8 nucleotides line up with TRBD2. The length of the CDR3 is 15 residues. With V trimmed by 6 bases and J by 3 bases, 9 bases remained unmatched. Germline V lookup: CDR1 SGHTA, CDR2 FQGNSA. CDR3 DNA: TGTGCCAGCAGTCCGTCCTTAGCGGGAAAAGAGACCCAGTACTTC. It yields the protein CASSPSLAGKETQYF.